This TCR beta chain is from a study of neurological immune-mediated disorders. In TCRdb, the 5' RACE reads were re-called with MiXCR into one record per CDR3 protein. Altogether about 16,000 distinct CDR3 sequences are present, less than 25% being singletons, with the ten largest covering 23%. This clonotype has ten or more counts. V lost 4 bases and J lost 4, with 1 base in between. Germline V gene sequence: CDR1 SNHLY, CDR2 FYNNEI. This CDR3 region has 10 residues. The sample comprised PBMCs. V and J are TRBV2 and TRBJ2-5; unclear D gene. The sequence came from a man in his fifties or sixties in good health. The CDR3 loop reads CASSVETQYF. The CDR3 DNA follows: TGTGCCAGCAGTGTAGAGACCCAGTACTTC.